A selection of T cell receptor beta chains follows, all from one sample in a study of vaccination and CD4 T cells after COVID-19. MiXCR was run by TCRdb on the PCR reads, yielding one entry per CDR3 protein. The table includes about 15,000 distinct CDR3 sequences, roughly 74% detected once. These receptors' antigens are unknown. The sample consisted of CD4+ T cells from blood, cultured in vitro. The origin of the receptors is a human donor who had recovered from COVID-19. The CDR3 runs from the conserved cysteine through the conserved F or W. D genes are given only for firm matches. Part of the rows lack a size; the others show once, few, many or a class for expanded clones.

D gene	J gene	V gene	clone size	CDR3 DNA	CDR3 protein
-	TRBJ1-5	TRBV19	-	TGTGCCAGTAGTTTAGGCGGGACCGGAATCCGGCAGCCCCAGCATTTT	CASSLGGTGIRQPQHF
TRBD2	TRBJ2-3	TRBV27	-	TGTGCCAGCCACAAGCGGGGACCGGCAGATACGCAGTATTTT	CASHKRGPADTQYF
-	TRBJ1-1	TRBV7-2	-	TGTGCCAGCAGCTTAGCGACAGCCCCGACTGAAGCTTTCTTT	CASSLATAPTEAFF
-	TRBJ2-3	TRBV25-1	-	TGTGCCAGCAGTGAACGTGGCACAGATACGCAGTATTTT	CASSERGTDTQYF
TRBD1	TRBJ1-1	TRBV7-8	-	TGTGCCAGCAGCCCACTTAGGGGGCGGATAGGTGCCCCTATGAACACTGAAGCTTTCTTT	CASSPLRGRIGAPMNTEAFF
-	TRBJ2-2	TRBV7-2	-	TGTGCCAGCAGCTTTATGCAGTGGACCGGGGAGCTGTTTTTT	CASSFMQWTGELFF
-	TRBJ1-4	TRBV4-2	-	TGTGCCAGCAGCCAAGTAACGGCCCAGAATGAAAAACTGTTTTTT	CASSQVTAQNEKLFF
-	TRBJ2-1	TRBV7-2	-	TGCGCCAGCAGCCCAGACCCTTTAGTGGGTGAGCAGTTCTTC	CASSPDPLVGEQFF
TRBD1	TRBJ1-5	TRBV6-1	-	TGTGCCAGCAGCAAACAGGGGGCCGGGCAGCCCCAGCATTTT	CASSKQGAGQPQHF
TRBD1	TRBJ1-5	TRBV6-2/TRBV6-3	once	TGTGCCAGCAGGGGACAGGGCAATCAGCCCCAGCATTTT	CASRGQGNQPQHF
-	TRBJ2-5	TRBV5-4	-	TGTGCCAGCAGCTTGGGTCGCGACACCCCGTACCAAGAGACCCAGTACTTC	CASSLGRDTPYQETQYF
-	TRBJ1-6	TRBV12-3/TRBV12-4	-	TGTGCCAGCAGTTTAAGACGGGAACTTTCACCCCTCCACTTT	CASSLRRELSPLHF
-	TRBJ2-7	TRBV15	-	TGTGCCACCAGCAGAGATGTGACAGGCGAGCAGTACTTC	CATSRDVTGEQYF
-	TRBJ2-7	TRBV20-1	-	TGCAGTGCTAGATCTGTTTCCGTGAACGAGGAGCAGTACTTC	CSARSVSVNEEQYF
TRBD2	TRBJ2-3	TRBV7-2	-	TGTGCCAGCAGCCCCGGGGGAGCGGGAGGAGATACGCAGTATTTT	CASSPGGAGGDTQYF
-	TRBJ1-5	TRBV19	-	TGTGCCAGTAGTATCCGGACAGAGGGTCAGCCCCAGCATTTT	CASSIRTEGQPQHF
-	TRBJ2-3	TRBV7-2	-	TGTGCCAGCAGCTCCCGAAGGGAAGATACGCAGTATTTT	CASSSRREDTQYF
TRBD2	TRBJ2-1	TRBV20-1	-	TGCAGTGCTAGTGGGACTAGCGTGGGCAATGAGCAGTTCTTC	CSASGTSVGNEQFF
-	TRBJ1-1	TRBV7-6	-	TGTGCCAGCAGCTTCGGGGGGGGAGGCACTGAAGCTTTCTTT	CASSFGGGGTEAFF
-	TRBJ1-1	TRBV5-4	-	TGTGCCAGCAGCTTGCCCCCGGGGGCTGAAGCTTTCTTT	CASSLPPGAEAFF
TRBD1	TRBJ1-6	TRBV2	-	TGTGCCAGCAGACTCGGGACAGAGAATTGGTCCCTCCACTTT	CASRLGTENWSLHF
-	TRBJ2-7	TRBV20-1	-	TGCAGTCCCCCCAGTAGTAGCGGATCCTACGAGCAGTACTTC	CSPPSSSGSYEQYF
TRBD1	TRBJ1-1	TRBV5-1	medium-sized	TGCGCCAGCAGCTTTGCATCAGGGGGAGGAATGAACACTGAAGCTTTCTTT	CASSFASGGGMNTEAFF
-	TRBJ1-5	TRBV5-5	-	TGTGCCAGCAGCTTCGGGAATCAGCCCCAGCATTTT	CASSFGNQPQHF
-	TRBJ1-2	TRBV20-1	-	TGCAGTGCCCCCGGGGCTAACTATGGCTACACCTTC	CSAPGANYGYTF
-	TRBJ2-3	TRBV19	-	TGTGCCAGTAGTATTTTGGTGAGCACAGATACGCAGTATTTT	CASSILVSTDTQYF
-	TRBJ1-2	TRBV27	few	TGTGCCAGCAGAGAATCTGCCGCTTCACGCGGCTACACCTTC	CASRESAASRGYTF
-	TRBJ2-7	TRBV11-2	-	TGTGCCAGCAGCTCAGACAGGGACTTAATCTCCTACGAGCAGTACTTC	CASSSDRDLISYEQYF
-	TRBJ2-3	TRBV5-4	-	TGTGCCAGCAGCTTGGAAGTAGCGGATACGCAGTATTTT	CASSLEVADTQYF
-	TRBJ2-1	TRBV7-3	-	TGTGCCAGCAGCAACGGGCAGGGGAACAATGAGCAGTTCTTC	CASSNGQGNNEQFF
-	TRBJ1-6	TRBV6-2/TRBV6-3	-	TGTGCCAGCAGCTCCGGCCTTATAAATTCACCCCTCCACTTT	CASSSGLINSPLHF
-	TRBJ2-7	TRBV6-5	-	TGTGCCAGCAGTTACGCGGTCAGTAACTCCTACGAGCAGTACTTC	CASSYAVSNSYEQYF
-	TRBJ1-5	TRBV6-1	few	TGTGCCAGCAGACCACAGGGTCGGGGCAATCAGCCCCAGCATTTT	CASRPQGRGNQPQHF
TRBD2	TRBJ2-1	TRBV7-2	-	TGTGCCAGCAGCTCAGGGGGACTAGCGGCTCGTCAGGGGGGGCAGTTCTTC	CASSSGGLAARQGGQFF
TRBD1	TRBJ1-5	TRBV28	-	TGTGCCAGCAGTCCAACCACAGGGGACAATCAGCCCCAGCATTTT	CASSPTTGDNQPQHF
-	TRBJ1-1	TRBV7-2	-	TGTGCCAGCAGCTTAGTATCCGGGGACCATGGAGCTTTCTTT	CASSLVSGDHGAFF
TRBD2	TRBJ2-3	TRBV20-1	-	TGCAGTGCTAGGGGGAGGGCTGCAGATACGCAGTATTTT	CSARGRAADTQYF
-	TRBJ1-5	TRBV11-2	-	TGTGCCAGCAGCGTTACGAGTGGGTGGAATCAGCCCCAGCATTTT	CASSVTSGWNQPQHF
-	TRBJ1-5	TRBV20-1	-	TGCAGTGCTAGACCCGGCGAATCGTACAATCAGCCCCAGCATTTT	CSARPGESYNQPQHF
-	TRBJ1-5	TRBV6-1	-	TGTGCCAGTGGCCGAAATAGCAATCAGCCCCAGCATTTT	CASGRNSNQPQHF
-	TRBJ1-5	TRBV7-2	large	TGTGCCAGCAGCTTCAATACAGGCAATCAGCCCCAGCATTTT	CASSFNTGNQPQHF
TRBD1	TRBJ1-2	TRBV6-2/TRBV6-3	-	TGTGCCAGCAGTTACTCCGTGACAGGGACTAACTATGGCTACACCTTC	CASSYSVTGTNYGYTF
TRBD1	TRBJ1-1	TRBV20-1	once	TGCAGTGCTAGGGGACAGGGGTTGCCTGAAGCTTTCTTT	CSARGQGLPEAFF
-	TRBJ2-1	TRBV27	once	TGTGCCAGCAGTTACAGATCTTTATTGCCCTACAATGAGCAGTTCTTC	CASSYRSLLPYNEQFF
-	TRBJ1-1	TRBV20-1	-	TGCAGTGCTATACGAACAGGAATCACTGAAGCTTTCTTT	CSAIRTGITEAFF
TRBD1	TRBJ1-1	TRBV7-2	few	TGTGCCAGCAGCTCACAGGGGGGGAACACTGAAGCTTTCTTT	CASSSQGGNTEAFF
-	TRBJ1-2	TRBV19	-	TGTGCCAGTAGCCCATGGGGCAGGGAAGGTGGCTACACCTTC	CASSPWGREGGYTF
-	TRBJ2-1	TRBV27	-	TGTGCCAGCAGTCTCCGGGACGGGGGTAAGACGGAGAAGCAGTTCTTC	CASSLRDGGKTEKQFF
-	TRBJ2-5	TRBV11-3	-	TGTGCCAGCAGCTTAGCTAGTGACAGACAAGAGACCCAGTACTTC	CASSLASDRQETQYF
-	TRBJ2-2	TRBV2	-	TGTGCCAGCAACGGGCTAGTTGGAGACACCGGGGAGCTGTTTTTT	CASNGLVGDTGELFF
TRBD2	TRBJ2-5	TRBV20-1	-	TGCAGTGCAACTGGGACTAGCGGGGTCCAAGAGACCCAGTACTTC	CSATGTSGVQETQYF
-	TRBJ2-6	TRBV6-2/TRBV6-3	-	TGTGCCAGCCACTTGAGAGGCTCTGGGGCCAACGTCCTGACTTTC	CASHLRGSGANVLTF
-	TRBJ1-2	TRBV7-2	few	TGTGCCAGCAGCCCGACGGGGTTGGGGGCTTATGGCTACACCTTC	CASSPTGLGAYGYTF